This T cell receptor (beta chain) was captured by sequencing in a study of shared clonotypes between healthy human individuals. Study outcomes and limitations: Non-shared clonotypes had lower generation probabilities than those shared by all four donors.

A remark on this clone: Its target is unknown.

As defined, naive CD8 cells were CD45RO-negative and positively selected for CCR7, with terminally differentiated effector memory CD45RA+ cells excluded. Those who donated were healthy HIV-negative adults, with no recent acute infections or vaccinations reported. Repertoires were generated with immunoSEQ multiplex PCR, while TCRdb's copy carries only in-frame clones and drops some. The table has some 2,000,000 clones, about 95% seen once; the top ten hold 1% to 1.3%. This CDR3 is 13 amino acids long. Unmatched junction bases numbered 3, after V lost 2 bases and J lost 6 bases. Germline V gene lookup returns CDR1 MGHRA and CDR2 YSYEKL.

Material for sequencing was naive CD8+ T cells sorted from blood. The clonotype originates from a man aged 18 to 29 in good health. The J gene is TRBJ1-1, the V gene TRBV4-1; 7 bases line up with TRBD1. Here the CDR3 DNA reads TGCGCCAGCAGCCAAATAGGGACAGCTGAAGCTTTCTTT. Translation gives CASSQIGTAEAFF.